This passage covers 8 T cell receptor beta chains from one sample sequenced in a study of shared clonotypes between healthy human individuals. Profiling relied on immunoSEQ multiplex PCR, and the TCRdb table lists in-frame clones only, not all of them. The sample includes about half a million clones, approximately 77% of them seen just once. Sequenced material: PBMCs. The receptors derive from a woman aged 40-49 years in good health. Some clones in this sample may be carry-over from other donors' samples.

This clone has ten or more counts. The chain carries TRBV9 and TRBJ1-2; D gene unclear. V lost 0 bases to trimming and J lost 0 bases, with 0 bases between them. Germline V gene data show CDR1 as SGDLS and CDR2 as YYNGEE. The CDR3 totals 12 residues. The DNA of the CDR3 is TGTGCCAGCAGCGTAGCTAACTATGGCTACACCTTC. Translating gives CASSVANYGYTF.

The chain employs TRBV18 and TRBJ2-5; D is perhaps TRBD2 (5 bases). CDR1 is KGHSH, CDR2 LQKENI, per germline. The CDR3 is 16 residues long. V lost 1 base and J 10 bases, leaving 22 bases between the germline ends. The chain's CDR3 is CASSPRVAPKRWGQYF. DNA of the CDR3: TGTGCCAGCTCACCACGGGTAGCGCCCAAAAGATGGGGCCAGTACTTC.

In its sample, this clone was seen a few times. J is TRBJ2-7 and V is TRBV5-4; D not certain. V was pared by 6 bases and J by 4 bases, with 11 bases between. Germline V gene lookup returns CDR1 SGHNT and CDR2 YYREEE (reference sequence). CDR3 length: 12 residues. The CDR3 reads CASNYYGYEQYF. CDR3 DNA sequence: TGTGCCAGCAACTACTACGGATACGAGCAGTACTTC.

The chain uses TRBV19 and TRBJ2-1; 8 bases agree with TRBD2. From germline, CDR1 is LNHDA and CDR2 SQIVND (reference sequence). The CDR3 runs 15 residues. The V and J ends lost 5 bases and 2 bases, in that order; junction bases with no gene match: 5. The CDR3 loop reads CASSQLAETYNEQFF. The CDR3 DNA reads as TGTGCCAGTAGTCAACTAGCGGAAACCTACAATGAGCAGTTCTTC.

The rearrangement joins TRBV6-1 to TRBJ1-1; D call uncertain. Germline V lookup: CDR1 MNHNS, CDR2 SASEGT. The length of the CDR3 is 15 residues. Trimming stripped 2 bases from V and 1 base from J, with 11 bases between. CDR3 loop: CASSESRATNTEAFF. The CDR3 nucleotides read TGTGCCAGCAGTGAATCAAGAGCTACGAACACTGAAGCTTTCTTT.

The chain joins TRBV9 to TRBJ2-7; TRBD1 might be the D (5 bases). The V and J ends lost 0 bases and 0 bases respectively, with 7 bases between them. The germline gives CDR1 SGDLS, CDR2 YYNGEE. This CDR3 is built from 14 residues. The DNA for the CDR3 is TGTGCCAGCAGCGTAGGACAGATCTCCTACGAGCAGTACTTC. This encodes CASSVGQISYEQYF.

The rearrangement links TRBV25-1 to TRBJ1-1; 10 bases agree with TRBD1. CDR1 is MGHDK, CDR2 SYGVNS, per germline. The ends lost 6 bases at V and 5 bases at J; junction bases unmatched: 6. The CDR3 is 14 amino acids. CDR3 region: CASRGTGARTEAFF. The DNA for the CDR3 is TGTGCCAGCAGGGGGACAGGGGCTCGGACTGAAGCTTTCTTT.

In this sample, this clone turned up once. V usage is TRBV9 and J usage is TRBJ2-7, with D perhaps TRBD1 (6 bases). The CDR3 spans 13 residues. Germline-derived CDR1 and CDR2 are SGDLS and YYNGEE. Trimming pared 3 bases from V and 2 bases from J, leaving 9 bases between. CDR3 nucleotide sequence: TGTGCCAGCAGCGCTGGGACAACCTACGAGCAGTACTTC. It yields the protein CASSAGTTYEQYF.